This TCR beta chain was sequenced during a study of response to subunit inactivated influenza vaccine listed by TCRdb under 2018. As for the study more broadly: Deep quantitative T cell receptor repertoire profiling was used in the study to track responses to a trivalent subunit inactivated influenza vaccine. On the study overall, not on this receptor specifically: The authors proposed that each seasonal influenza vaccination may bring in only a limited number of new T cells.

Spanning cysteine to phenylalanine, the CDR3 consists of 17 amino acids. The DNA shown is the 51-base CDR3, in frame from base 1. CDR1 and CDR2, per the germline V gene, are SNHLY and FYNNEI. Trimming takes 5 bases off V and 8 bases off J; junction bases not matched to a gene: 16. Receptor libraries were prepared by RT-PCR. Reads for this sample came from an Illumina HiSeq 2500. TCRdb reprocessing: public reads trimmed at Q25 with fastp, clones called with MiXCR, in-frame beta chains kept. CDR3 protein sequences are deduplicated, and each keeps its most common genes and DNA. The sample table lists 530,000 or so distinct CDR3 sequences, 14% of them with a count of one. The leading ten clones occupy roughly 10% of the sample. This clonotype has just a few counts. No antigen is known for it. It has no much larger one-base neighbor in the sample; base qualities were not kept.

The clonotype originates from a middle-aged man who received an inactivated influenza vaccine. Donor details come from another sample of the same person, matched by shared clones. This specimen was PBMCs from blood, taken 11 to 12 days after vaccination. The chain employs TRBV2 and TRBJ2-2; 8 central bases correspond to TRBD2. For the CDR3, the sequence is CASSRALAGSFGGELFF. The DNA sequence follows: TGTGCCAGCAGTCGGGCGCTAGCGGGTAGTTTTGGAGGGGAGCTGTTTTTT.